These T cell receptor beta chains were read from a single sample in a study of T cell repertoires in cytomegalovirus infection. Their recognized antigens are unknown. TCRdb passed the reads through MiXCR, listing each CDR3 protein once. Among hundreds of thousands of distinct CDR3 sequences listed, about 33% were seen once. The material sequenced was cultured PBMCs, taken from culture after CMV antigen stimulation. These receptors originate from a human donor in good health (CMV status not recorded). Some clones in this sample may be carry-over from other donors' samples. Both conserved end residues are part of each CDR3. The D gene is left open where the match is weak. Size values are once, few and many counts, or a class for expanded clones, and some rows have none.

v_gene,abundance,j_gene,d_gene,CDR3aa,CDR3nt
TRBV11-2,NA,TRBJ2-5,TRBD2,CASGPIGLAGSGTQYF,TGTGCCAGCGGCCCCATTGGGCTAGCGGGGTCCGGGACCCAGTACTTC
TRBV7-9,few,TRBJ2-1,TRBD2,CASSFKGRATEQFF,TGTGCCAGCAGCTTCAAGGGGAGGGCAACCGAGCAGTTCTTC
TRBV5-4,few,TRBJ2-3,TRBD2,CASSPTQLPGLAATDTQYF,TGTGCCAGCAGCCCGACCCAACTCCCGGGACTAGCGGCCACAGATACGCAGTATTTT
TRBV10-3,few,TRBJ2-1,NA,CAISEPGSSYNEQFF,TGTGCCATCAGTGAACCGGGGAGCTCCTACAATGAGCAGTTCTTC
TRBV7-8,many,TRBJ1-2,NA,CASSESRGDWVIYGYTF,TGTGCCAGCAGCGAGTCTCGAGGCGATTGGGTGATTTATGGCTACACCTTC
TRBV20-1,NA,TRBJ2-7,NA,CSARMSQGINEQYF,TGCAGTGCTAGAATGAGCCAGGGAATCAACGAGCAGTACTTC
TRBV6-1,NA,TRBJ2-7,TRBD1,CASSEPPGQGYEQYF,TGTGCCAGCAGTGAACCACCGGGACAGGGTTACGAGCAGTACTTC
TRBV7-8,many,TRBJ2-1,NA,CASSLARLATNNEQFF,TGTGCCAGCAGCTTAGCCCGCCTAGCTACGAACAATGAGCAGTTCTTC
TRBV5-1,many,TRBJ2-3,NA,CASSLAGRDTQYF,TGTGCCAGCAGCTTAGCCGGGAGAGATACGCAGTATTTT
TRBV12-3/TRBV12-4,NA,TRBJ2-5,TRBD2,CASRGPAGGGQETQYF,TGTGCCAGCAGGGGGCCCGCAGGCGGGGGACAAGAGACCCAGTACTTC
TRBV12-3/TRBV12-4,NA,TRBJ2-1,TRBD2,CASSPGLEAYNEQFF,TGTGCCAGCAGCCCGGGACTAGAGGCCTACAATGAGCAGTTCTTC
TRBV6-6,few,TRBJ1-3,NA,CASSYGRGRSGNTIYF,TGTGCCAGCAGTTACGGCCGGGGACGGTCTGGAAACACCATATATTTT
TRBV6-1,few,TRBJ2-3,TRBD2,CASRPGPAGGADTQYF,TGTGCCAGCAGGCCAGGGCCCGCGGGGGGCGCAGATACGCAGTATTTT
TRBV20-1,NA,TRBJ2-7,TRBD2,CSASERLATVYEQYF,TGCAGTGCTAGCGAGAGACTAGCGACAGTATACGAGCAGTACTTC
TRBV6-5,NA,TRBJ1-3,TRBD1,CASSYDRVLLLFGHTIYF,TGTGCCAGCAGTTACGACAGGGTTCTTCTCCTCTTTGGACACACCATATATTTT
TRBV7-6,NA,TRBJ2-7,NA,CASSLGNTAYEQYF,TGTGCCAGCAGCTTAGGGAACACAGCCTACGAGCAGTACTTC
TRBV2,NA,TRBJ2-5,NA,CASSEAQGARTQYF,TGTGCCAGCAGTGAAGCCCAGGGAGCGAGGACCCAGTACTTC
TRBV4-1,few,TRBJ1-2,TRBD1,CASSQDGAGGYYGYTF,TGCGCCAGCAGCCAAGATGGGGCAGGGGGCTACTATGGCTACACCTTC
TRBV12-3/TRBV12-4,NA,TRBJ2-2,NA,CASSDNRLGELFF,TGTGCCAGCAGCGATAATAGATTGGGGGAGCTGTTTTTT
TRBV6-5,NA,TRBJ2-1,TRBD1,CASSTDQQGVKNNEQFF,TGTGCCAGCAGTACCGATCAACAGGGGGTCAAAAACAATGAGCAGTTCTTC
TRBV11-2,few,TRBJ1-1,NA,CASSSVVYTEAFF,TGTGCCAGCAGCTCTGTGGTGTACACTGAAGCTTTCTTT
TRBV6-1,NA,TRBJ2-3,NA,CASSEAVASGTDTQYF,TGTGCCAGCAGTGAAGCGGTCGCTAGCGGCACAGATACGCAGTATTTT
TRBV7-2,many,TRBJ2-7,NA,CASSLLSAYEQYF,TGTGCCAGCAGCTTGCTTTCGGCTTACGAGCAGTACTTC
TRBV12-3/TRBV12-4,few,TRBJ2-5,NA,CASSRTDARRYF,TGTGCCAGCAGTCGGACTGACGCAAGGAGGTACTTC
TRBV7-2,many,TRBJ2-1,NA,CASSLIGAGPTGFF,TGTGCCAGCAGCTTAATTGGGGCGGGGCCCACGGGGTTCTTC
TRBV10-3,NA,TRBJ1-5,NA,CAISEWDQPQHF,TGTGCCATCAGTGAGTGGGATCAGCCCCAGCATTTT
TRBV7-8,few,TRBJ1-6,NA,CATLLFGSGYNSPLHF,TGTGCCACCCTCCTTTTTGGGAGTGGGTATAATTCACCCCTCCACTTT
TRBV7-6,NA,TRBJ2-1,NA,CASSPQGDNEQFF,TGTGCCAGCAGCCCCCAAGGGGACAATGAGCAGTTCTTC
TRBV6-2/TRBV6-3,many,TRBJ2-2,NA,CASSRGELFF,TGTGCCAGCAGTCGCGGGGAGCTGTTTTTT
TRBV24-1,NA,TRBJ2-3,NA,CATSDRAAADTQYF,TGTGCCACCAGTGACAGGGCAGCGGCAGATACGCAGTATTTT
TRBV29-1,NA,TRBJ2-3,TRBD2,CSVEGVAGGPTDTQYF,TGCAGCGTTGAAGGAGTAGCGGGGGGGCCGACAGATACGCAGTATTTT
TRBV20-1,NA,TRBJ1-6,NA,CSARDRRASYNSPLHF,TGCAGTGCTAGAGATCGCAGGGCCTCCTATAATTCACCCCTCCACTTT
TRBV7-2,many,TRBJ2-1,TRBD2,CASSLVAGIYNEQFF,TGTGCCAGCAGCTTAGTAGCGGGGATCTACAATGAGCAGTTCTTC
TRBV4-1,NA,TRBJ2-7,TRBD1,CASSQGDRVYEQYF,TGCGCCAGCAGCCAAGGGGACAGGGTTTACGAGCAGTACTTC
TRBV7-2,many,TRBJ1-4,NA,CASSPLGVNPAFGEKLFF,TGTGCCAGCAGCCCCTTAGGGGTCAACCCGGCGTTCGGGGAAAAACTGTTTTTT
TRBV7-2,NA,TRBJ2-7,NA,CASSLVQSDEQYF,TGTGCCAGCAGCTTAGTTCAGAGTGACGAGCAGTACTTC
TRBV20-1,NA,TRBJ1-5,NA,CSAARGPAQPQHF,TGCAGTGCCGCCAGAGGCCCCGCTCAGCCCCAGCATTTT
TRBV6-1,few,TRBJ1-6,TRBD1,CAIHRGPFSHF,TGTGCCATCCACAGGGGGCCTTTTTCCCACTTT
TRBV11-3,few,TRBJ2-3,NA,CASSPRGHQSTDTQYF,TGTGCCAGCAGCCCAAGGGGACACCAAAGCACAGATACGCAGTATTTT
TRBV28,few,TRBJ2-7,TRBD1,CASSWTGNYEQYF,TGTGCCAGCAGTTGGACAGGGAACTACGAGCAGTACTTC
TRBV18,few,TRBJ2-1,NA,CASSPAPGANEQFF,TGTGCCAGCTCACCAGCGCCGGGGGCGAATGAGCAGTTCTTC
TRBV7-8,NA,TRBJ1-2,NA,CASSSSRGYTF,TGTGCCAGCAGCTCAAGCAGGGGCTACACCTTC
TRBV9,NA,TRBJ1-2,NA,CASSATARYGYTF,TGTGCCAGCAGCGCGACTGCTAGATATGGCTACACCTTC
TRBV12-3/TRBV12-4,few,TRBJ2-2,NA,CASSRTGYGTGELFF,TGTGCCAGCAGTCGAACAGGGTATGGAACCGGGGAGCTGTTTTTT
TRBV12-3/TRBV12-4,once,TRBJ1-4,NA,CASSLENEKLFF,TGTGCCAGCAGTTTAGAAAATGAAAAACTGTTTTTT
TRBV5-1,many,TRBJ2-2,NA,CASSLASTNTGELFF,TGCGCCAGCAGCTTGGCCAGCACGAACACCGGGGAGCTGTTTTTT
TRBV20-1,NA,TRBJ2-1,TRBD1,CSAIYRDRGYNEQFF,TGCAGTGCTATCTACCGGGACAGGGGTTACAATGAGCAGTTCTTC
TRBV19,NA,TRBJ1-5,NA,CASSPRRENQPQHF,TGTGCCAGTAGTCCGCGTAGGGAAAATCAGCCCCAGCATTTT
TRBV6-2/TRBV6-3,few,TRBJ1-5,NA,CASTRRGDQPQHF,TGTGCCAGCACGCGGCGGGGGGATCAGCCCCAGCATTTT
TRBV2,NA,TRBJ1-2,NA,CASRAPWGGPNYGYTF,TGTGCCAGCAGAGCTCCCTGGGGAGGCCCTAACTATGGCTACACCTTC
TRBV2,few,TRBJ1-5,NA,CASGGTGGHQPQHF,TGTGCCAGTGGGGGCACGGGGGGCCATCAGCCCCAGCATTTT